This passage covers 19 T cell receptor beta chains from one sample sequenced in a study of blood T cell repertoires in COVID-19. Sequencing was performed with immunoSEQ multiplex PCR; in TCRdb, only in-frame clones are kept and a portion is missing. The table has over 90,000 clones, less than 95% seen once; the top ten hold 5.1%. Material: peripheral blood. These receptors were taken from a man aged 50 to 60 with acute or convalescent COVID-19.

In DNA form, the CDR3 reads TGTGCCAGCAGCTCCTACACTGAAGCTTTCTTT. It yields the protein CASSSYTEAFF. The chain employs TRBV12-3 or TRBV12-4 and TRBJ1-1; D gene unclear. The V gene lost 6 bases and the J gene lost 3 bases, with 5 bases spanning the gap. The CDR3 has 11 residues.

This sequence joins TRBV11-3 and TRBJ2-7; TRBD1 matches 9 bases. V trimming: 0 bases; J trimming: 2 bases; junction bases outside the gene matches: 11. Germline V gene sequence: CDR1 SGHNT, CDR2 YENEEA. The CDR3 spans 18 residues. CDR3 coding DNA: TGTGCCAGCAGCTTAGAGAAACAAGGGGGACAGGGCACCTACGAGCAGTACTTC. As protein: CASSLEKQGGQGTYEQYF.

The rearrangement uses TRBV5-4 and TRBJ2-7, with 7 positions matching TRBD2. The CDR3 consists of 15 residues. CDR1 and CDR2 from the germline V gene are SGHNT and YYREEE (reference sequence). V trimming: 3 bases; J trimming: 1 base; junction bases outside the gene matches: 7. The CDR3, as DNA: TGTGCCAGCAGCTCTTCCGGGACTAAGTCCTACGAGCAGTACTTC. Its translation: CASSSSGTKSYEQYF.

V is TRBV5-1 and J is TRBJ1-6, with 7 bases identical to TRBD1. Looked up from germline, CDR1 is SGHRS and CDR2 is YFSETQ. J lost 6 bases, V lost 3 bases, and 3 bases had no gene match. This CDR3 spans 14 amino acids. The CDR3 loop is CASSSGQTNSPLHF. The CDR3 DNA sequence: TGCGCCAGCAGCTCGGGACAGACTAATTCACCCCTCCACTTT.

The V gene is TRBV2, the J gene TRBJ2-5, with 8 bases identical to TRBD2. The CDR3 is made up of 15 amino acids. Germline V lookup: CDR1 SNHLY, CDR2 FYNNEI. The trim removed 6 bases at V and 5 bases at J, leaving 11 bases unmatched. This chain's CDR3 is CASRSHGLAPETQYF. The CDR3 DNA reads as TGTGCCAGCAGATCTCACGGACTAGCTCCGGAGACCCAGTACTTC.

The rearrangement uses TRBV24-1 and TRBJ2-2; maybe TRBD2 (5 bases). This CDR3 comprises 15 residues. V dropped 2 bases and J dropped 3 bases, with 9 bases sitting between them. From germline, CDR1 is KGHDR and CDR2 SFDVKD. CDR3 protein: CATSDSGLHTGELFF. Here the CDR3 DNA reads TGTGCCACCAGTGATTCCGGACTTCACACCGGGGAGCTGTTTTTT.

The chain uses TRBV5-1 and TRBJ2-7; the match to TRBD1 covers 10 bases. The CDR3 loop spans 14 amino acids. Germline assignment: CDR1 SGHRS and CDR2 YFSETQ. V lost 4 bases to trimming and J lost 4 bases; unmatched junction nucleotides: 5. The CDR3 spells CASSTDRGVYEQYF. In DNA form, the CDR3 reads TGCGCCAGCAGCACGGACAGGGGGGTTTACGAGCAGTACTTC.

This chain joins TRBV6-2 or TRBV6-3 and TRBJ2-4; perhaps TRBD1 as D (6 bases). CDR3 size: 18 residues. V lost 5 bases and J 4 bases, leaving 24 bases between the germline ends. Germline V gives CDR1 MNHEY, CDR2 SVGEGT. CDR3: CASSVSKRTDILKNIQYF. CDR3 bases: TGTGCCAGCAGTGTCTCCAAAAGGACAGATATCTTGAAAAACATTCAGTACTTC.

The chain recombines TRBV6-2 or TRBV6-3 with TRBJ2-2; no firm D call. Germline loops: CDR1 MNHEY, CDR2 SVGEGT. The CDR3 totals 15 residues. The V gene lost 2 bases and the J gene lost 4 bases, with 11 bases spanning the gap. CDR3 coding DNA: TGTGCCAGCAGTTACGCGGCGGCTATCACCGGGGAGCTGTTTTTT. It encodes CASSYAAAITGELFF.

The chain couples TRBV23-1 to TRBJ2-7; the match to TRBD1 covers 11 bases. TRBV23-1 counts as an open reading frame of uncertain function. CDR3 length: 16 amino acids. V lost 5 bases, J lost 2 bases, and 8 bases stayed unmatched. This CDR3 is CASSEPGTGGPYEQYF. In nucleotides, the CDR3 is TGCGCCAGCAGTGAGCCCGGGACAGGGGGACCCTACGAGCAGTACTTC.

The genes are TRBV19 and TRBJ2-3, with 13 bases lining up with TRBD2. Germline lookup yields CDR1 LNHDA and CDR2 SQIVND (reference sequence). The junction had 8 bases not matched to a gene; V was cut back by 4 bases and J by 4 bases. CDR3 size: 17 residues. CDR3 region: CASSTGGTSGIADTQYF. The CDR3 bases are TGTGCCAGTAGTACGGGAGGGACTAGCGGGATCGCAGATACGCAGTATTTT. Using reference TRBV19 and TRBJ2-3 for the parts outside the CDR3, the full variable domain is DGGITQSPKYLFRKEGQNVTLSCEQNLNHDAMYWYRQDPGQGLRLIYYSQIVNDFQKGDIAEGYSVSREKKESFPLTVTSAQKNPTAFYLCASSTGGTSGIADTQYFGPGTRLTVL.

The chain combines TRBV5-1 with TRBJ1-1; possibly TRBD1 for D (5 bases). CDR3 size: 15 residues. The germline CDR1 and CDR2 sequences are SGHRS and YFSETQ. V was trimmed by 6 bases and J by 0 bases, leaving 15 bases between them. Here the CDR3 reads CASTSGGGMNTEAFF. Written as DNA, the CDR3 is TGCGCCAGCACTTCCGGGGGAGGGATGAACACTGAAGCTTTCTTT.

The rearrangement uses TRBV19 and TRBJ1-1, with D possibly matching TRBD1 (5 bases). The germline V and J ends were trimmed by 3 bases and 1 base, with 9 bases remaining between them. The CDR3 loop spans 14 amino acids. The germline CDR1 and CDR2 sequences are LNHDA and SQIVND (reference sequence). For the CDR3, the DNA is TGTGCCAGTAGTATGGGGGGAACGAACACTGAAGCTTTCTTT. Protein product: CASSMGGTNTEAFF.

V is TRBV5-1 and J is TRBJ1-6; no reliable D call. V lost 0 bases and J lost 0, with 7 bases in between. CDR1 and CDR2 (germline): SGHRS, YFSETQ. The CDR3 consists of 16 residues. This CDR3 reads CASSLVGSSYNSPLHF. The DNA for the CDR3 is TGCGCCAGCAGCTTGGTGGGGAGCTCCTATAATTCACCCCTCCACTTT.

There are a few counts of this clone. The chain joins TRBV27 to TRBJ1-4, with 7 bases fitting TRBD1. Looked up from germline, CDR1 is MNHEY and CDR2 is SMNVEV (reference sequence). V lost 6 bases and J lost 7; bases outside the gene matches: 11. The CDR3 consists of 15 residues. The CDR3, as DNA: TGTGCCAGCAGAAGACCAGGGGGGAAAGGTGAAAAACTGTTTTTT. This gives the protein CASRRPGGKGEKLFF.

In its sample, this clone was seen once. The CDR3 sequence is CASSLMLRTSGGNTGELFF. The CDR3 DNA is TGCGCCAGCAGCTTGATGTTGCGCACTAGCGGGGGGAACACCGGGGAGCTGTTTTTT. The V gene is TRBV5-1, the J gene TRBJ2-2, with 11 bases identical to TRBD2. Germline V lookup: CDR1 SGHRS, CDR2 YFSETQ. This CDR3 contains 19 residues. V lost 1 base, J lost 1 base, and 9 bases stayed unmatched.

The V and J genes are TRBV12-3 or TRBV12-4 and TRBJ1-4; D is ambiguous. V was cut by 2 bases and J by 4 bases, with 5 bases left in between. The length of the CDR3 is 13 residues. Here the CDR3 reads CASSLLLNEKLFF. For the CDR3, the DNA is TGTGCCAGCAGTTTACTACTTAATGAAAAACTGTTTTTT.

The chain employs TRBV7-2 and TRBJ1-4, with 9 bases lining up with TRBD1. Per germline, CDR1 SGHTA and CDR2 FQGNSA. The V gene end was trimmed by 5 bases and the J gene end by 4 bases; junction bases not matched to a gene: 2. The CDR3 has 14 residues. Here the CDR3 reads CASSVDRGNEKLFF. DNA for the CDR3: TGTGCCAGCAGCGTGGACAGGGGTAATGAAAAACTGTTTTTT.

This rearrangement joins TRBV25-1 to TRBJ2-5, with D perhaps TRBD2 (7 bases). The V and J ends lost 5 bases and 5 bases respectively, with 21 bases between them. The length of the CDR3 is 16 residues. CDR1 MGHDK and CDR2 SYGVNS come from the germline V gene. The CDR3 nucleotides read TGTGCCAGCAGTACTTTGCGGGCGGGGGCGAGGGAGACCCAGTACTTC. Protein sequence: CASSTLRAGARETQYF.